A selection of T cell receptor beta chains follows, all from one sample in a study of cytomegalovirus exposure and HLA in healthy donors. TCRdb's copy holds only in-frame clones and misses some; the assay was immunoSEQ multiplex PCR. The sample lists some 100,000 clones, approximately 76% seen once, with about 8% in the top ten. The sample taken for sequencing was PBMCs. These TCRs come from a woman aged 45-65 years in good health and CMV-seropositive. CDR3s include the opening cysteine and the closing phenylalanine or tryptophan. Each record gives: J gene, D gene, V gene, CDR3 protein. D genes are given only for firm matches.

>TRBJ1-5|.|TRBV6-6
CASKKERGNQPQHF
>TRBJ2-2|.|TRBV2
CASSEGGPTGELFF
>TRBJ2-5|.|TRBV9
CASSVWGEETQYF
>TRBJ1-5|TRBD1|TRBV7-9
CSSSLGQGALNQPQHF
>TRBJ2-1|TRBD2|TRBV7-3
CASSTYGTINEQFF
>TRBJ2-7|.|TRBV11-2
CASSLEGAVGYF
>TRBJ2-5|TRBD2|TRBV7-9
CASRRLAGGLLRETQYF
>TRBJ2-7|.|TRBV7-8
CASSSEAGSYEQYF
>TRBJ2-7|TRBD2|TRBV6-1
CASTRLAGYEQYF
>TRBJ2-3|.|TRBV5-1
CASSLGQRTDTQYF
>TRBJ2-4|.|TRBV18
CASSRGSGGNSQYF
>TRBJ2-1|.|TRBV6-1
CASGPWGGEQFF
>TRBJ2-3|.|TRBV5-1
CATSSTTSTDTQYF
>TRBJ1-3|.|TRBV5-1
CASSSGTDGNTIYF
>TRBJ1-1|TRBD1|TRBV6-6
CAIQDRGGTEAFF
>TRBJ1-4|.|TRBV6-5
CASSRGDREKLFF
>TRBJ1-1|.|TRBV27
CASSYQGNTEAFF
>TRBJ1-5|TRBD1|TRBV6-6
CASAYFVDRDQPQHF
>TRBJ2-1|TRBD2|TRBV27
CASSLGRGTSGRISAYNEQFF
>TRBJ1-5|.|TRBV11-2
CASSLDGGTINQPQHF
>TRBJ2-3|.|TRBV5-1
CASSPNGGSGTDTQYF
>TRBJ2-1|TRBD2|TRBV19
CASSMYGLAGGREQFF
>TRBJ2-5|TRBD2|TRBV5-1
CASSLVSGSPQETQYF
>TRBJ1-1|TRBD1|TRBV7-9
CASSQLGQGVWTEAFF
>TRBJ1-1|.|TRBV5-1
CASSLGDTEAFF
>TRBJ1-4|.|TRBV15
CATSGGQRDEKLFF
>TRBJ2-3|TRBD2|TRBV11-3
CASSQRSSGGTDTQYF
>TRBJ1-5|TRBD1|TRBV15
CATSEGTGSNQPQHF
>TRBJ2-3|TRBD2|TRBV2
CASRPIAGMDTQYF
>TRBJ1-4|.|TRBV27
CASSSGRGDYMKEKLFF
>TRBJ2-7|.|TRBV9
CASSSDGGDEQYF
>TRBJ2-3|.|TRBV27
CASSYLSGSEDTQYF
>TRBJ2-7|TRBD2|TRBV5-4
CASSLVDGGGLQYF
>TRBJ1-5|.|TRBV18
CASSPGRESNQPQHF
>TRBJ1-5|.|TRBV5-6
CASSSTASVPQHF
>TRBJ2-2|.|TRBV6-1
CASSEAPGGLSGGRNTGELFF
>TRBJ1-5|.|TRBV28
CASSSYRRPQHF
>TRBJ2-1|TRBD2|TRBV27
CASRSGLGHNEQFF
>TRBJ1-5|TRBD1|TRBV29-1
CSVSVGQGTEQPQHF
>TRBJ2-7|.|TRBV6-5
CASKRGGASYEQYF
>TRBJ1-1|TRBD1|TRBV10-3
CAISESAGGRNTEAFF
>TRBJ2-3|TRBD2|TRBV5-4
CASSGRGLAGERDTQYF
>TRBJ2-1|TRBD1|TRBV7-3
CASSFQGAGEQFF
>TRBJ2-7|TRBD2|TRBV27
CASSWGGSVPYEQYF
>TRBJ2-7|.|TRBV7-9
CASTIGGPEQYF
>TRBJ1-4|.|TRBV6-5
CASTPNREGEKLFF
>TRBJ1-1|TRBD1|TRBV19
CATSRDRGQSTEAFF